The 9 T cell receptor beta chains below all came from one sample that was sequenced in a study of monozygotic twins with inflammatory bowel disease. TCRdb reanalyzed the 5' RACE reads and collapses them to one entry per CDR3 protein, without DNA. Its table lists around 450,000 distinct CDR3 sequences. Material for sequencing was blood. All receptors come from a human donor with ulcerative colitis or Crohn's disease, or a healthy co-twin of an affected twin (not recorded which).

V and J are TRBV20-1 and TRBJ2-7; no DNA is available, so the TRBD2 call from TCRdb remains unchecked. This CDR3 spans 14 amino acids. Germline V lookup: CDR1 DFQATT, CDR2 SNEGSKA (reference sequence). CDR3 loop: CSAWESGRRYEQYF.

The chain couples TRBV6-1 to TRBJ1-1; the D call of TRBD1 rests on TCRdb alone, since no DNA is present to check it. From germline, CDR1 is MNHNS and CDR2 SASEGT. The CDR3 runs to 16 residues. CDR3 residues: CASREGGLGVNTEAFF.

The chain joins TRBV6-1 to TRBJ1-1; TCRdb's assignment of TRBD1 cannot be checked, as there is no DNA. The CDR3 runs to 16 residues. Germline loops: CDR1 MNHNS, CDR2 SASEGT. CDR3 region: CASRPMTGGINTEAFF.

This chain uses TRBV12-3 or TRBV12-4 with TRBJ1-4. The CDR3 length is 14 residues. CDR3 residues: CASRPQTTNEKLFF.

V gene TRBV4-3 combines with J gene TRBJ1-1; TCRdb selects TRBD1, and the lack of DNA leaves this call unchecked. CDR3 size: 14 residues. The germline V gene encodes CDR1 LGHNA and CDR2 YSLEER. The CDR3 sequence is CASSRDSRGTEAFF.

The gene calls are TRBV12-3 or TRBV12-4 and TRBJ1-2. The CDR3 totals 13 residues. This CDR3 reads CASGGPSGGGYTF.

This chain joins TRBV21-1 and TRBJ2-3; TCRdb selects TRBD1, and the lack of DNA leaves this call unchecked. TRBV21-1 is marked as a pseudogene. This CDR3 has 17 amino acids. This chain's CDR3 is CASSKGTAFPSTDTQYF.

The CDR3 sequence is CATSRAPGNQETQYF. This chain links TRBV15 with TRBJ2-5. Germline values: CDR1 LNHNV, CDR2 YYDKDF (reference sequence). CDR3 size: 15 residues.

The V and J genes are TRBV19 and TRBJ2-3. The CDR3 contains 14 residues. Germline CDR1 LNHDA, CDR2 SQIVND (reference sequence). The CDR3 protein is CASSMATSTDTQYF.